One and the same sample provided the 27 T cell receptor beta chains below, sequenced in a study of post-analysis software for immune sequencing data. The antigens of these receptors remain unknown. Researchers reported that TCR beta cDNA libraries carried unique molecular identifiers. TCRdb redid the calling of the PCR reads with MiXCR, one entry per CDR3 protein. The sample has some 500,000 distinct CDR3 sequences, roughly 45% seen once; the top ten hold roughly an eighth. Study observations and caveats: Five TRBV segments, including TRBV5-6, TRBV5-1 and TRBV20-1, were more frequent in patients than controls.

Sequenced: blood. The origin of the receptors is a girl under 18 with multiple sclerosis.

This clonotype was recorded a few times. V usage is TRBV5-1 and J usage is TRBJ2-5, with D possibly matching TRBD2 (6 bases). With the DNA end fitting TRBJ2-7 better, the J assignment may be wrong. The germline V gene has CDR1 SGHRS and CDR2 YFSETQ. The CDR3 sequence is 14 residues long. The CDR3 DNA is TGCGCCAGCAGCGAGGGACTTGGTACGAGCGAGCAGTACTTC. Amino acids: CASSEGLGTSEQYF.

This chain connects TRBV28 to TRBJ1-2; 7 bases are a match to TRBD1. Germline lookup yields CDR1 MDHEN and CDR2 SYDVKM. The CDR3 spans 16 residues. V shed 4 bases, J shed 3 bases, and the junction held 11 bases outside the gene matches. The CDR3 sequence is CASSSGTDTSYYGYTF. The CDR3 nucleotides are TGTGCCAGCAGTTCCGGGACAGACACAAGCTACTATGGCTACACCTTC.

There are a few counts of this clonotype. The genes are TRBV4-1 and TRBJ2-7, with 9 bases lining up with TRBD2. The V segment lost 0 bases and the J segment 0 bases; nucleotides outside the gene matches: 21. CDR1 is MGHRA and CDR2 is YSYEKL in the germline V gene. This CDR3 is built from 22 residues. The CDR3 nucleotides read TGCGCCAGCAGCCAAGAGATTTTGGTCCACAGGACTAGCGAAGAAAGCTCCTACGAGCAGTACTTC. Its translation is CASSQEILVHRTSEESSYEQYF.

This clonotype was seen once. This sequence joins TRBV3-1 and TRBJ2-5; tentatively, D is TRBD2 (5 bases). Matching the DNA end better, TRBJ2-7 makes the J call doubtful. This CDR3 is 18 amino acids long. Germline CDR1 and CDR2: LGHDT and YNNKEL (reference sequence). CDR3 in amino acids: CASSQDLEAAGDYYEQYF. In nucleotides, the CDR3 is TGTGCCAGCAGCCAAGATCTCGAGGCTGCGGGTGATTACTACGAGCAGTACTTC.

CDR3 region: CASSLRRGAVNEQFF. The CDR3 DNA follows: TGTGCCAGCAGCTTGAGAAGGGGCGCTGTCAATGAGCAGTTCTTC. The rearrangement links TRBV11-2 to TRBJ2-1, with TRBD1 as a possible D gene (5 bases). Trimming removed 3 bases at V and 6 bases at J, with 15 bases between. Germline CDR1 is SGHAT and CDR2 is FQNNGV. The CDR3 has 15 amino acids.

V gene TRBV24-1 combines with J gene TRBJ2-7; D could derive from TRBD1 or TRBD2 (5 bases each). The germline V gene has CDR1 KGHDR and CDR2 SFDVKD. V gave up 8 bases and J gave up 1 base, with 17 bases separating them. This CDR3 is 15 amino acids long. The CDR3 protein is CATKAGQGDSYEQYF. The CDR3 DNA is TGTGCCACCAAAGCCGGGCAGGGAGATTCCTACGAGCAGTACTTC.

With regard to this clonotype: A single base separates this from a much larger clone, so it may be a read error. V and J are TRBV7-3 and TRBJ1-2; no clear D gene. The V end lost 0 bases, the J end lost 8 bases, and 16 bases lay between the germline ends. The CDR3 length is 15 residues. In germline, CDR1 is SGHTA, CDR2 FQGTGA. The CDR3 region is CASSLTIQGVGGYTF. In DNA, the CDR3 is TGTGCCAGCAGCTTAACAATCCAAGGTGTTGGGGGCTACACCTTC.

In its sample, this clonotype was seen a few times. This sequence joins TRBV3-1 and TRBJ2-5; D might be TRBD1 (6 bases). Germline V CDR1 and CDR2: LGHDT, YNNKEL (reference sequence). The CDR3 sequence is 13 residues long. Trimming stripped 3 bases from V and 3 bases from J, with 8 bases between. The DNA for the CDR3 is TGTGCCAGCAGCCAGGGGACAAAAGAGACCCAGTACTTC. This gives the protein CASSQGTKETQYF.

This clonotype has a handful of counts. The chain carries TRBV7-3 and TRBJ2-3, with 7 positions matching TRBD1. This CDR3 contains 17 residues. Germline assignment: CDR1 SGHTA and CDR2 FQGTGA. With 5 bases clipped from V and 0 bases from J, the junction kept 11 bases outside the gene matches. The CDR3 spells CASSPHLDRASTDTQYF. The CDR3 DNA reads as TGTGCCAGCAGCCCTCACCTCGACAGGGCTAGCACAGATACGCAGTATTTT. The full variable domain, its missing parts supplied by reference TRBV7-3 and TRBJ2-3, is GAGVSQTPSNKVTEKGKYVELRCDPISGHTALYWYRQSLGQGPEFLIYFQGTGAADDSGLPNDRFFAVRPEGSVSTLKIQRTERGDSAVYLCASSPHLDRASTDTQYFGPGTRLTVL.

CDR3 sequence (DNA): TGTGCCAGCAGTGAAGCCAAGGGACAGTATAATGAAAAACTGTTTTTT. Translating it yields CASSEAKGQYNEKLFF. The gene calls are TRBV25-1 and TRBJ1-4, with 7 bases aligning to TRBD1. The CDR3 totals 16 residues. CDR1 MGHDK and CDR2 SYGVNS come from the germline V gene. Trimming cost V 2 bases and J 4 bases; bases outside gene matches: 7.

The chain has TRBV11-3 and TRBJ2-1; TRBD1 or TRBD2 may be the D gene (5 bases each). V lost 2 bases and J lost 10, with 12 bases in between. Per germline, CDR1 SGHNT and CDR2 YENEEA. This CDR3 spans 13 amino acids. CDR3 bases: TGTGCCAGCAGCTTACCCGGGACCACAGAGCAGTTCTTC. Residues: CASSLPGTTEQFF.

The V call is TRBV24-1, the J call TRBJ1-4; the D gene is possibly TRBD1 (5 bases). The CDR3 covers 15 residues. CDR1 is KGHDR, CDR2 SFDVKD, per germline. Trimming shortened V by 5 bases and J by 3 bases, and 12 bases separated the two germline ends. CDR3 sequence: CATSGPGTANEKLFF. CDR3 DNA sequence: TGTGCCACCAGTGGCCCCGGGACGGCTAATGAAAAACTGTTTTTT.

The rearrangement uses TRBV20-1 and TRBJ2-4, with 7 bases fitting TRBD1. The J call is uncertain, as TRBJ2-7 better fits the DNA end. CDR3 length: 12 residues. The germline CDR1 and CDR2 sequences are DFQATT and SNEGSKA (reference sequence). The CDR3 here is CSATTGTDEQYF. The DNA of the CDR3 is TGCAGTGCTACGACAGGGACCGACGAGCAGTACTTC.

This chain links TRBV6-2 or TRBV6-3 with TRBJ2-1, with 9 bases lining up with TRBD1. The J segment lost 5 bases and the V segment lost 0 bases, leaving 5 bases of the junction unmatched. Germline values: CDR1 MNHEY, CDR2 SVGEGT. The CDR3 extends over 16 amino acids. Here the CDR3 DNA reads TGTGCCAGCAGTTACTCGAGGGGACAGGGAGACAATGAGCAGTTCTTC. This encodes CASSYSRGQGDNEQFF.

In this sample, this clonotype turned up a few times. This chain connects TRBV5-1 to TRBJ1-2, with no clear D. Germline lookup yields CDR1 SGHRS and CDR2 YFSETQ. The CDR3 is made up of 14 amino acids. The V gene lost 1 base and the J gene lost 2 bases, with 9 bases spanning the gap. CDR3 nucleotides: TGCGCCAGCAGCTTGAATGGGCAGAACTATGGCTACACCTTC. It specifies CASSLNGQNYGYTF.

CDR3 protein: CASSYGTGGPYEQYF. The DNA for the CDR3 is TGTGCCAGCAGTTACGGGACAGGGGGGCCCTACGAGCAGTACTTC. V is TRBV6-5 and J is TRBJ2-7; TRBD1 agrees at 11 bases. Germline trimming cut 2 bases from V and 2 bases from J; bases unmatched to any gene: 2. Germline loops: CDR1 MNHEY, CDR2 SVGAGI. This CDR3 region has 15 residues.

This clonotype was observed a single time. This could be a read error, since a much larger clone is one nucleotide away. The chain recombines TRBV5-1 with TRBJ1-1; possibly TRBD1 for D (5 bases). The germline gives CDR1 SGHRS, CDR2 YFSETQ. The CDR3 is 14 amino acids. Trimming stripped 4 bases from V and 3 bases from J, with 13 bases between. CDR3 residues: CASSRAGGYTEAFF. For the CDR3, the DNA is TGCGCCAGCAGCCGGGCGGGGGGTTACACTGAAGCTTTCTTT.

The gene calls are TRBV4-1 and TRBJ2-7; 8 nucleotides match TRBD1. V shed 0 bases and J 7 bases; nucleotides not matched to a gene: 11. Germline loops: CDR1 MGHRA, CDR2 YSYEKL. The CDR3 contains 16 residues. CDR3 nucleotides: TGCGCCAGCAGCCAAGATAGAGGCCCAGGGGGCGATGAGCAGTACTTC. Translated: CASSQDRGPGGDEQYF.

The chain links TRBV4-1 to TRBJ2-2, with TRBD1 identical over 7 bases. The J segment lost 3 bases and the V segment lost 4 bases, leaving 17 bases of the junction unmatched. CDR3 length equals 19 residues. CDR1 MGHRA and CDR2 YSYEKL come from the germline V gene. As DNA, the CDR3 is TGCGCCAGCAGCCCCACGCTAGGGATACAGGGGAGTTACACCGGGGAGCTGTTTTTT. This sequence encodes CASSPTLGIQGSYTGELFF.

V and J are TRBV5-4 and TRBJ2-2, with a tentative D call TRBD1 (6 bases). Trimming removed 4 bases at V and 5 bases at J, with 12 bases between. The CDR3 extends over 14 amino acids. The germline CDR1 and CDR2 sequences are SGHNT and YYREEE (reference sequence). CDR3 bases: TGTGCCAGCAGCATCCTCAGGGGAACCGGGGAGCTGTTTTTT. Its protein is CASSILRGTGELFF.

This rearrangement joins TRBV14 to TRBJ2-1, with D hard to call. Germline values: CDR1 SGHDN, CDR2 FVKESK. The CDR3 spans 12 residues. Trimming removed 0 bases at V and 9 bases at J, with 6 bases between. The CDR3 is CASSQEVLEQFF. The CDR3 nucleotides are TGTGCCAGCAGCCAAGAGGTCCTTGAGCAGTTCTTC.

This clonotype was found a few times. The V call is TRBV6-2 or TRBV6-3, the J call TRBJ1-1, with D unclear. CDR1 is MNHEY, CDR2 SVGEGT, per germline. The CDR3 is 13 residues long. Trimming took 0 bases from V and 7 from J, leaving 9 bases between them. The CDR3, as DNA: TGTGCCAGCAGTTACTCGGTGCAGTTTGAAGCTTTCTTT. Translating gives CASSYSVQFEAFF.

This chain joins TRBV29-1 and TRBJ2-3; D may be TRBD2 (6 bases). CDR1 and CDR2 from the germline V gene are SQVTM and ANQGSEA. Trimming shortened V by 4 bases and J by 4 bases, and 15 bases separated the two germline ends. CDR3 length equals 14 residues. The CDR3 nucleotides are TGCAGCGTTGCACCGGGACTGCGGGCAGATACGCAGTATTTT. Translation: CSVAPGLRADTQYF.

This chain joins TRBV29-1 and TRBJ2-7, with 8 bases that match TRBD2. After removal of 4 bases from V and 5 bases from J, the junction contained 7 bases not matched to a gene. The CDR3 spans 13 residues. Germline CDR1 reads SQVTM; CDR2 reads ANQGSEA. The CDR3 here is CSVAGRVSHEQYF. CDR3 in DNA: TGCAGCGTTGCCGGGAGGGTTTCCCACGAGCAGTACTTC.

This sequence joins TRBV7-9 and TRBJ2-3; D is uncertain. V was pared by 4 bases and J by 2 bases, with 10 bases between. Germline V CDR1 and CDR2: SEHNR, FQNEAQ (reference sequence). The CDR3 is 14 amino acids. The CDR3 region is CASSSRQDTDTQYF. The CDR3 region has the DNA TGTGCCAGCAGCTCCCGGCAGGACACAGATACGCAGTATTTT. The full variable domain, its missing parts supplied by reference TRBV7-9 and TRBJ2-3, is DTGVSQNPRHKITKRGQNVTFRCDPISEHNRLYWYRQTLGQGPEFLTYFQNEAQLEKSRLLSDRFSAERPKGSFSTLEIQRTEQGDSAMYLCASSSRQDTDTQYFGPGTRLTVL.

This rearrangement joins TRBV12-3 or TRBV12-4 to TRBJ2-7; D assignment may be TRBD1 or TRBD2 (5 bases each). The V end lost 4 bases, the J end lost 2 bases, and 12 bases lay between the germline ends. The CDR3 runs 14 residues. The CDR3 DNA is TGTGCCAGCAGTTGGGACGGAGGACCCTACGAGCAGTACTTC. It translates to CASSWDGGPYEQYF.

This clonotype was observed a few times. V and J are TRBV6-5 and TRBJ1-2; TRBD1 matches 9 bases. Trimming took 2 bases from V and 0 from J; bases not matched to a gene: 16. Per germline, CDR1 MNHEY and CDR2 SVGAGI. CDR3 length: 20 residues. In nucleotides, the CDR3 is TGTGCCAGCAGTTACAGGGCTAGTAGACAGGGGGTTCCTTCTAACTATGGCTACACCTTC. Translation gives CASSYRASRQGVPSNYGYTF.